These 3 T cell receptor beta chains were sequenced from one sample in a study of regulatory and conventional T cells in RAG deficiency. Only in-frame clones appear in the TCRdb table, and some are missing; sequencing was by immunoSEQ multiplex PCR. The sample consists of under 45,000 clones, about 76% of them appearing once. The sorted conventional CD4+ T cells were CD25-low and CD127-high, with genomic DNA sequenced. Another study also made use of these data, one on regulatory T cells. This second report adds: Amplification used 52 TRBV primers and 13 TRBJ primers.

The specimen was CD4+ effector T cells sorted from blood. Receptors were obtained from a human donor in good health.

This clone showed up just once. CDR3 protein: CAWRSNSGGRYNEQFF. In DNA form, the CDR3 reads TGTGCCTGGAGAAGTAATAGCGGGGGGCGCTACAATGAGCAGTTCTTC. This chain joins TRBV30 and TRBJ2-1; 10 bases map to TRBD2. There are 16 residues in the CDR3. Germline V lookup: CDR1 GTSNPN, CDR2 SVGIG (reference sequence). V trimming: 3 bases; J trimming: 3 bases; junction bases outside the gene matches: 8.

The V call is TRBV7-2, the J call TRBJ2-5; 7 nucleotides agree with TRBD1. Germline CDR1 and CDR2: SGHTA and FQGNSA. The J segment lost 2 bases and the V segment lost 5 bases, leaving 5 bases of the junction unmatched. The CDR3 covers 14 residues. The CDR3 DNA reads TGTGCCAGCAGCCCACGGACAGGACAAGAGACCCAGTACTTC. This encodes CASSPRTGQETQYF.

V and J are TRBV10-1 and TRBJ2-1; the match to TRBD2 covers 13 bases. In germline, CDR1 is WNHNN, CDR2 SYGVQD (reference sequence). V dropped 4 bases and J dropped 0; count of bases not matched to a gene: 6. The CDR3 consists of 18 residues. The CDR3 spells CASSVGLAGRSSYNEQFF. As DNA, the CDR3 is TGCGCCAGCAGTGTGGGACTAGCGGGGAGAAGCTCCTACAATGAGCAGTTCTTC.